Presented here are 25 T cell receptor beta chains from one specimen sequenced in a study of blood T cell repertoires in COVID-19. Measured with immunoSEQ multiplex PCR; TCRdb has only the in-frame clones, and not every one. The table lists 210,000 or so clones, roughly 80% of them singletons, with around 20% in the top ten. Source material: peripheral blood. The receptors stem from a human donor in a cohort sampled during active COVID-19.

V is TRBV7-3 and J is TRBJ2-7; a weak D match, TRBD1 (5 bases). The length of the CDR3 is 17 residues. Trimming left V 3 bases short and J 6 bases short, with 24 bases between. Germline V gene data show CDR1 as SGHTA and CDR2 as FQGTGA. CDR3: CASSFRRVGLRGREQYV. The CDR3 DNA reads as TGTGCCAGCAGCTTCCGCAGGGTGGGGCTTAGGGGTCGCGAGCAGTACGTC.

J is TRBJ1-1 and V is TRBV5-1; D possibly corresponds to TRBD1 (6 bases). Germline V gene data show CDR1 as SGHRS and CDR2 as YFSETQ. V dropped 4 bases and J dropped 5 bases, with 18 bases sitting between them. This CDR3 has 15 amino acids. CDR3 amino acids: CASSDLRGGKTEAFF. The DNA of the CDR3 is TGCGCCAGCAGCGATCTCAGGGGAGGGAAAACTGAAGCTTTCTTT.

A single count supports this clone. The CDR3 loop reads CSSDRGPTEAFF. The DNA of the CDR3 is TGCAGCTCGGACAGGGGCCCCACTGAAGCTTTCTTT. This chain uses TRBV29-1 with TRBJ1-1; 9 nucleotides agree with TRBD1. The germline gives CDR1 SQVTM, CDR2 ANQGSEA. The CDR3 length is 12 residues. With V trimmed by 8 bases and J by 4 bases, 5 bases remained unmatched. The variable domain in full, completed from reference TRBV29-1 and TRBJ1-1, reads SAVISQKPSRDICQRGTSLTIQCQVDSQVTMMFWYRQQPGQSLTLIATANQGSEATYESGFVIDKFPISRPNLTFSTLTVSNMSPEDSSIYLCSSDRGPTEAFFGQGTRLTVV.

The chain joins TRBV6-5 to TRBJ1-2; TRBD1 matches at 8 bases. With V trimmed by 9 bases and J by 4 bases, 10 bases remained unmatched. CDR1 and CDR2 from the germline V gene are MNHEY and SVGAGI. This CDR3 is built from 14 residues. The CDR3 nucleotides are TGTGCCAGTGAATCAGGGGGCGTCGGCTATGGCTACACCTTC. Encoded protein: CASESGGVGYGYTF.

The rearrangement uses TRBV5-1 and TRBJ1-3; D might be TRBD1 (5 bases). The ends were cut back, 6 bases at V and 0 bases at J, with 13 bases in the middle. The CDR3 covers 15 residues. Germline CDR1 reads SGHRS; CDR2 reads YFSETQ. This CDR3 reads CASKPGLISGNTIYF. In DNA, the CDR3 is TGCGCCAGCAAACCGGGACTGATCTCTGGAAACACCATATATTTT.

This clone was counted once. The chain has TRBV5-1 and TRBJ1-2; 9 bases are a match to TRBD1. CDR3 length equals 15 residues. Germline CDR1 SGHRS, CDR2 YFSETQ. The J segment lost 6 bases and the V segment lost 2 bases, leaving 8 bases of the junction unmatched. CDR3 nucleotides: TGCGCCAGCAGCTTATCTCATGACAGGGGGGATGGCTACACCTTC. Its protein product is CASSLSHDRGDGYTF.

The J gene is TRBJ1-5, the V gene TRBV19; 10 positions agree with TRBD1. V was pared by 6 bases and J by 3 bases, with 8 bases of the junction left unmatched. The CDR3 is made up of 16 amino acids. Germline loops: CDR1 LNHDA, CDR2 SQIVND (reference sequence). In DNA form, the CDR3 reads TGTGCCAGTAGCGGGGGACAGGGGCATCCCAATCAGCCCCAGCATTTT. Translation gives CASSGGQGHPNQPQHF.

This clone appeared once. CDR3 amino acids: CASSLGQAKDTQYF. As DNA, the CDR3 is TGTGCCAGCAGCTTGGGACAGGCGAAAGATACGCAGTATTTT. This sequence joins TRBV5-6 and TRBJ2-3; a possible D gene is TRBD1 (6 bases). Trimming pared 0 bases from V and 5 bases from J, leaving 10 bases between. This CDR3 has 14 residues. Germline values: CDR1 SGHDT, CDR2 YYEEEE.

The chain has TRBV5-4 and TRBJ2-3, with 9 positions matching TRBD2. The CDR3 has 16 residues. Germline V CDR1 and CDR2: SGHNT, YYREEE (reference sequence). With 0 bases clipped from V and 6 bases from J, the junction kept 8 bases outside the gene matches. Here the CDR3 reads CASSLVGGRAWDTQYF. The DNA for the CDR3 is TGTGCCAGCAGCTTGGTTGGCGGGAGGGCATGGGATACGCAGTATTTT.

The chain employs TRBV19 and TRBJ2-3, with unresolved D. The CDR3 is 15 amino acids. The germline gives CDR1 LNHDA, CDR2 SQIVND (reference sequence). Trimming stripped 1 base from V and 2 bases from J, with 10 bases between. CDR3 DNA sequence: TGTGCCAGTAGTATAGCTGGCAGTATCACAGATACGCAGTATTTT. This codes for CASSIAGSITDTQYF.

This clone has a handful of counts. V gene TRBV9 combines with J gene TRBJ1-1, with D unclear. The CDR3 has 14 residues. The germline V and J ends were trimmed by 3 bases and 5 bases, with 14 bases remaining between them. Germline CDR1 and CDR2: SGDLS and YYNGEE. The chain's CDR3 is CASSGPTGGTEAFF. The CDR3, as DNA: TGTGCCAGCAGCGGCCCCACGGGAGGGACTGAAGCTTTCTTT.

This clone came up a few times. The chain is built from TRBV2 and TRBJ1-5, with D perhaps matching TRBD1 (6 bases). The CDR3 runs 15 residues. Germline V gene sequence: CDR1 SNHLY, CDR2 FYNNEI. V shed 6 bases and J shed 2 bases, with 14 bases lying between them. CDR3 amino acids: CASRRGGRGNQPQHF. CDR3 bases: TGTGCCAGCAGGAGGGGGGGGAGGGGCAATCAGCCCCAGCATTTT.

The chain combines TRBV5-1 with TRBJ1-5, with a possible D match to TRBD1 (6 bases). This CDR3 has 15 residues. V lost 0 bases and J 1 base, leaving 8 bases between the germline ends. Germline CDR1 is SGHRS and CDR2 is YFSETQ. Written as DNA, the CDR3 is TGCGCCAGCAGCTTGGATACAGGGAGCAATCAGCCCCAGCATTTT. Protein sequence: CASSLDTGSNQPQHF.

CDR3 nucleotides: TGTGCCAGCAACTATGTCGCCAGCGAAGAAAACACCATATATTTT. Its translation is CASNYVASEENTIYF. The chain uses TRBV6-5 and TRBJ1-3; no firm D call. Per the germline V gene, CDR1 is MNHEY and CDR2 is SVGAGI. CDR3 length equals 15 residues. Deletions cut 7 bases from V and 6 bases from J, with 19 bases between.

This clone was detected once. The chain couples TRBV19 to TRBJ1-6, with D uncertain. The V gene's germline CDR1 is LNHDA and CDR2 SQIVND (reference sequence). The length of the CDR3 is 16 residues. With 0 bases removed from V and 6 bases from J, the gap between germline ends came to 12 bases. The CDR3, as DNA: TGTGCCAGTAGTATAGATGGAAGTCGGGGTAATTCACCCCTCCACTTT. Translating gives CASSIDGSRGNSPLHF.

J is TRBJ1-2 and V is TRBV5-6; D remains ambiguous. From germline, CDR1 is SGHDT and CDR2 YYEEEE. With 2 bases removed from V and 6 bases from J, the gap between germline ends came to 14 bases. The CDR3 is 14 amino acids. The CDR3, as DNA: TGTGCCAGCAGCTTTTTCGGCTACGGGAATGGCTACACCTTC. Amino acid sequence: CASSFFGYGNGYTF.

The chain has TRBV5-6 and TRBJ2-7; the match to TRBD2 covers 12 bases. CDR3 length: 13 amino acids. V dropped 8 bases and J dropped 6; count of bases not matched to a gene: 6. Per the germline V gene, CDR1 is SGHDT and CDR2 is YYEEEE. The chain's CDR3 is CASRRLAGAEQYF. The DNA for the CDR3 is TGTGCCAGTCGGAGACTAGCGGGAGCCGAGCAGTACTTC.

V is TRBV5-8 and J is TRBJ1-4; D might be TRBD1 (6 bases). CDR1 and CDR2 from the germline V gene are SGHTS and YDEGEE. V shed 4 bases and J shed 7 bases, with 14 bases lying between them. The CDR3 is made up of 14 amino acids. The CDR3 DNA sequence: TGTGCCAGCAGCGGGGGCTCAACCGGTGAAAAACTGTTTTTT. It encodes CASSGGSTGEKLFF.

The CDR3, as DNA: TGTGCCTGGTTGCAGGGTTTGGGTGGCTACACCTTC. Translated, it gives CAWLQGLGGYTF. The chain is built from TRBV30 and TRBJ1-2, with D maybe TRBD1 (5 bases). V was pared by 5 bases and J by 7 bases, with 14 bases between. Germline values: CDR1 GTSNPN, CDR2 SVGIG (reference sequence). The CDR3 extends over 12 amino acids. Based on the CDR3 plus reference TRBV30 and TRBJ1-2, the full variable domain is SQTIHQWPATLVQPVGSPLSLECTVEGTSNPNLYWYRQAAGRGLQLLFYSVGIGQISSEVPQNLSASRPQDRQFILSSKKLLLSDSGFYLCAWLQGLGGYTFGSGTRLTVV.

The chain combines TRBV12-3 or TRBV12-4 with TRBJ1-1, with TRBD1 as a possible D gene (5 bases). The CDR3 contains 12 residues. V lost 7 bases to trimming and J lost 9 bases, with 15 bases between them. The CDR3 spells CASTQTVEKAFF. The CDR3 DNA reads as TGTGCCAGCACCCAGACAGTCGAGAAAGCTTTCTTT.

V and J are TRBV15 and TRBJ2-3; D perhaps matches TRBD1 (6 bases). This CDR3 contains 13 residues. The germline V gene has CDR1 LNHNV and CDR2 YYDKDF (reference sequence). V dropped 0 bases and J dropped 9 bases, with 10 bases sitting between them. CDR3 coding DNA: TGTGCCACCAGCAGAGATTATACAGGGACGCAGTATTTT. It codes for CATSRDYTGTQYF.

The chain couples TRBV2 to TRBJ2-2; D may be TRBD2 (5 bases). The CDR3 is 14 amino acids. Germline values: CDR1 SNHLY, CDR2 FYNNEI. The V and J ends lost 1 base and 7 bases respectively, with 10 bases between them. CDR3 protein: CASSEGWRVGELFF. The CDR3 nucleotides read TGTGCCAGCAGTGAAGGTTGGCGGGTCGGGGAGCTGTTTTTT.

V and J are TRBV30 and TRBJ1-1, with D maybe TRBD1 (5 bases). Trimming took 8 bases from V and 8 from J, leaving 30 bases between them. The length of the CDR3 is 16 residues. Germline V gene lookup returns CDR1 GTSNPN and CDR2 SVGIG (reference sequence). The CDR3 region has the DNA TGTGCCCTGGAATGGCAGGGTACGACCCCCGGCAGGGAAGCTTTCTTT. Its protein product is CALEWQGTTPGREAFF.

V is TRBV28 and J is TRBJ2-1, with no clear D. Germline CDR1 is MDHEN and CDR2 is SYDVKM. CDR3 size: 13 residues. Trimming took off 7 bases at V and 7 bases at J, with 14 bases between the two ends. Here the CDR3 DNA reads TGTGCCAGCAAAATGTCCGGGTCTAATGAGCAGTTCTTC. It specifies CASKMSGSNEQFF.

V and J are TRBV3-1 (or the pseudogene TRBV3-2) and TRBJ2-5, with D tentatively TRBD2 (5 bases). Germline V gives CDR1 LGHDT, CDR2 YNNKEL (reference sequence). The CDR3 consists of 13 residues. Deletions cut 0 bases from V and 5 bases from J, with 7 bases between. In DNA, the CDR3 is TGTGCCAGCAGCCAAGATCCGGGGGAGACCCAGTACTTC. It encodes CASSQDPGETQYF.